What follows is one TCR beta chain and its context. Its antigen is not identified. Sequenced by immunoSEQ multiplex PCR; TCRdb stores in-frame clones only, minus some. Here the sample spans 84,000 or so clones, roughly four fifths being singletons. Sample time point: week 47, end of study. A single vaccine dose contained 300 ug of mutant IDH1 20-mer peptide, and topical imiquimod was used with it. The entry originates in a study of a mutant IDH1 vaccine in newly diagnosed glioma. About the study: Vaccination started 4-6 weeks after radiotherapy alone, or with temozolomide cycles. Patients got radiotherapy, temozolomide, or both beforehand, and most got both. Visit V12 was at week 35; visit V13 was at week 47.

The sequences come from PBMCs, collected from a glioma patient whose treatment included an IDH1 peptide vaccine. The source is a man in his forties with glioma.

As DNA, the CDR3 is TGCGCCAGCAGCCCAGGACAACAAGAGACCCAGTACTTC. Its translation is CASSPGQQETQYF. The chain is built from TRBV5-1 and TRBJ2-5; maybe TRBD1 (5 bases). With 4 bases removed from V and 2 bases from J, the gap between germline ends came to 9 bases. Germline V CDR1 and CDR2: SGHRS, YFSETQ. The CDR3 has 13 residues.